The 22 T cell receptor delta chains presented below share a single source sample, sequenced in a study of γδ T cells in repeated Plasmodium falciparum infection. Vgamma9/Vdelta2+ and Vdelta2-negative gammadelta T cells were flow-sorted from PBMC for bulk sequencing. TCRdb reprocessed the multiplex PCR reads through CATT. Among around 46,000 delta-chain clones listed, roughly 1.9% were seen once. The sequenced material came from gamma-delta T cells from blood. Receptors originate from a pool of human donors (malaria-infected and uninfected, not separated).

This clone was seen many times. TCRdb's listed protein matches a much larger clone and diverges from this DNA's translation at residue 9, likely through a read error; the protein shown comes from the DNA. This chain joins TRDV3 and TRDJ1; 8 bases map to TRDD3. The ends lost 1 base at V and 2 bases at J; junction bases unmatched: 18. Germline assignment: CDR1 TVYSNPD and CDR2 GDNSRS (reference sequence). The CDR3 has 18 amino acids. CDR3 DNA sequence: TGTGCCTTTACCCCAGTACTGGGGGGTACGGAGATGACCGATAAACTCATCTTT. Translation gives CAFTPVLGGTEMTDKLIF. The full variable domain, rest sourced from reference TRDV3 and TRDJ1, is CDKVTQSSPDQTVASGSEVVLLCTYDTVYSNPDLFWYRIRPDYSFQFVFYGDNSRSEGADFTQGRFSVKHILTQKAFHLVISPVRTEDSATYYCAFTPVLGGTEMTDKLIFGKGTRVTVEP.

This clone was recorded at least ten times. CDR3 sequence reads: CAASTLGKLIF. In nucleotides, the CDR3 is TGTGCAGCAAGCACCCTTGGTAAACTCATCTTT. The gene calls are TRAV29/DV5 and TRDJ1; D unclear. V was trimmed by 1 base and J by 7 bases, leaving 8 bases between them. The CDR3 spans 11 residues. The V gene's germline CDR1 is NSMFDY and CDR2 ISSIKDK.

As regards this clone: Only one base separates this from a far larger clonotype, so it likely reflects a read error. The same CDR3 can be traced to other DNA sequences in this sample. The V gene reported is TRDV1; the J gene is uncalled. The germline V gene has CDR1 TSWWSYY and CDR2 QGS. The CDR3 is 14 residues long. CDR3 nucleotide sequence: TGTGCTCTTGGGTGTGCTCAAGTGTCCGATAAACTCATATTT. Translation gives CALGCAQVSDKLIF.

This clone was seen only a few times. The protein in TCRdb stems from a much larger clone and differs at residue 3 from this DNA's translation, likely a read error; here the protein is translated from the DNA. The chain uses TRDV3 and TRDJ1; 7 nucleotides line up with TRDD3. No J gene was available from TCRdb, and it was assigned here by a germline match of the DNA. Germline-derived CDR1 and CDR2 are TVYSNPD and GDNSRS (reference sequence). The CDR3 is 20 residues long. The J segment lost 0 bases and the V segment lost 4 bases, leaving 26 bases of the junction unmatched. In DNA form, the CDR3 reads TGTGCCTCTATATCTTCCGCTACAGTCTGGGGGGCCAGGAACACCGATAAACTCATCTTT. Residues: CASISSATVWGARNTDKLIF.

This clone was found many times. A far larger clone lies a single base away; this is likely a read error. Other nucleotide sequences from this sample produce the same CDR3. V is TRDV2 and J is TRDJ1; TRDD3 aligns across 11 bases. As TCRdb names no J gene, one was assigned here on the basis of a DNA match to germline. Germline V gene lookup returns CDR1 GEAIGNYY and CDR2 EKD. The CDR3 length is 15 residues. For the CDR3, the DNA is TGTGCCTGTGACCCACTGGGGGATAGCACCGACAAACTCATCTTT. It codes for CACDPLGDSTDKLIF.

In this sample, this clone turned up a few times. This clone may be a read error of a much larger clone one base away. This chain connects TRAV29/DV5 to TRDJ1, with TRDD3 identical over 8 bases. Germline V gene data show CDR1 as NSMFDY and CDR2 as ISSIKDK. V lost 4 bases and J lost 0; bases outside the gene matches: 29. This CDR3 region has 22 residues. The CDR3 DNA reads as TGTGCAGCACTCATCGGAAGGGGATACTATAAGGAGCTAAGATACTACACCGATAAACTCATCTTT. Translated, it gives CAALIGRGYYKELRYYTDKLIF.

This clone was detected ten times or more. The DNA of the CDR3 is TGTGCCTGTGACACCGTACCTACAGGGGGATACATCACCGATAAACTCATCTTT. Translated: CACDTVPTGGYITDKLIF. The rearrangement uses TRDV2 and TRDJ1; TRDD3 aligns across 9 bases. No J gene was available from TCRdb, and it was assigned here by a germline match of the DNA. This CDR3 has 18 amino acids. The J segment lost 1 base and the V segment lost 0 bases, leaving 11 bases of the junction unmatched. CDR1 GEAIGNYY and CDR2 EKD come from the germline V gene.

As concerns this clone: The TCRdb protein comes from a much larger clone and disagrees with this DNA's translation at residue 19, likely due to a read error; the protein given here is derived from the DNA. The chain couples TRDV1 to TRDJ1; D is perhaps TRDD2 (6 bases). As TCRdb names no J gene, one was assigned here on the basis of a DNA match to germline. CDR1 is TSWWSYY and CDR2 is QGS in the germline V gene. Trimming pared 2 bases from V and 2 bases from J, leaving 48 bases between. CDR3 size: 27 residues. The CDR3 spells CALGEFIWIPRRLVPRLVPGGTDKLIF. CDR3 nucleotide sequence: TGTGCTCTTGGGGAATTTATTTGGATTCCTAGGCGTCTCGTACCCCGTCTCGTACCGGGGGGTACCGATAAACTCATCTTT.

Turning to this clone: The translation of this DNA and the TCRdb protein of a much larger clone differ at residue 11, probably owing to a read error; the protein shown here is translated from the DNA. This rearrangement joins TRDV1 to TRDJ1; 8 bases map to TRDD3. TCRdb is silent on the J gene; assignment here came from matching the DNA to germline. V was pared by 5 bases and J by 1 base, with 21 bases of the junction left unmatched. CDR3 length equals 20 residues. The V gene's germline CDR1 is TSWWSYY and CDR2 QGS. The DNA of the CDR3 is TGTGCTCTTGGGAACGGCCTGTACTGGGGGGAGGCTGGGTCCACCGATAAACTCATCTTT. Its protein is CALGNGLYWGEAGSTDKLIF.

For this clone: TCRdb attributes to this sequence the protein of a much larger clone, which differs from the DNA translation at residue 16; a read error is likely, and the protein displayed is translated from the DNA. V usage is TRDV1 and J usage is TRDJ1, with 13 bases fitting TRDD3. TCRdb lists no J gene, so it was determined here by aligning the DNA to germline. The CDR3 length is 20 residues. Germline lookup yields CDR1 TSWWSYY and CDR2 QGS. Germline trimming cut 3 bases from V and 7 bases from J; bases unmatched to any gene: 20. The CDR3: CALGDAFPYWGIRGAGKLIF. The CDR3 bases are TGTGCTCTTGGGGACGCATTCCCTTACTGGGGGATACGGGGGGCCGGTAAACTCATCTTT.

This clone showed up just a few times. This DNA translates differently at residue 7 from the TCRdb protein, which is that of a much larger clone; a read error is likely, and the protein shown is the DNA's own translation. This chain joins TRDV3 and TRDJ1, with 9 nucleotides matching TRDD3. Matching the DNA to germline supplied the J gene, which TCRdb does not give. CDR1 and CDR2 from the germline V gene are TVYSNPD and GDNSRS (reference sequence). V gave up 0 bases and J gave up 0 bases; unmatched junction bases: 20. The CDR3 totals 20 residues. CDR3 loop: CAFRILLTRGYGGYTDKLIF. The CDR3 DNA is TGTGCCTTTAGAATCCTTCTTACGAGGGGATACGGGGGGTACACCGATAAACTCATCTTT.

This clone showed up just a few times. TCRdb's protein, taken from a much larger clone, differs from this DNA's translation at residue 5, likely owing to a read error; the protein displayed comes from the DNA. The rearrangement links TRDV2 to TRDJ1, with D perhaps TRDD3 (7 bases). The J gene comes from matching the DNA to germline here; TCRdb lacks it. In germline, CDR1 is GEAIGNYY, CDR2 EKD. V was cut by 3 bases and J by 2 bases, with 39 bases left in between. The CDR3 runs 23 residues. CDR3 in amino acids: CACDSIDSSWKTGDVTATDKLIF. The CDR3 DNA sequence: TGTGCCTGTGACTCCATTGACTCTTCCTGGAAGACTGGGGATGTTACGGCGACCGATAAACTCATCTTT.

This clone was counted a few times. The protein that TCRdb holds for this DNA derives from a much larger clone and differs from the translated DNA at residue 12, which likely indicates a read error; the protein shown here is translated from the DNA. The chain joins TRDV1 to TRDJ1; 8 bases map to TRDD2. The J gene was missing in TCRdb and was found by matching the end of the DNA to germline. Germline V gene sequence: CDR1 TSWWSYY, CDR2 QGS. This CDR3 region has 23 residues. Trimming cost V 4 bases and J 1 base; bases outside gene matches: 29. The CDR3 nucleotides are TGTGCTCTTGGGGTTGACGTCTTCCTACCGGGGGAATACGCGGGCATCGGCACCGATAAACTCATCTTT. It codes for CALGVDVFLPGEYAGIGTDKLIF.

This clone has a handful of counts. The translation of this DNA and the TCRdb protein of a much larger clone differ at residue 18, probably owing to a read error; the protein shown here is translated from the DNA. V gene TRAV38-2/DV8 was called; the J gene was not. The germline gives CDR1 TSESDYY, CDR2 QEAYKQQN. The CDR3 is 20 amino acids. The CDR3 sequence is CAYRRVSPSEGPRYTDKFIF. The CDR3 nucleotides read TGTGCTTATAGGAGGGTTTCCCCCTCCGAAGGCCCTCGGTACACCGATAAATTCATCTTT.

In this sample, this clone turned up many times. The gene calls are TRAV29/DV5 and TRDJ1; TRDD3 agrees at 13 bases. V was clipped by 0 bases and J by 2 bases; unmatched bases: 10. The CDR3 totals 18 residues. Looked up from germline, CDR1 is NSMFDY and CDR2 is ISSIKDK. CDR3 in amino acids: CAASEKYWGIRGTDKLIF. CDR3 sequence (DNA): TGTGCAGCAAGCGAGAAGTACTGGGGGATACGAGGGACCGATAAACTCATCTTT.

Of note for this clone: The protein in TCRdb stems from a much larger clone and differs at residue 12 from this DNA's translation, likely a read error; here the protein is translated from the DNA. The J gene is TRDJ1, the V gene TRDV1, with D possibly TRDD3 on 6 matching bases. Trimming cost V 2 bases and J 10 bases, with 20 bases left between them. This CDR3 has 15 amino acids. From germline, CDR1 is TSWWSYY and CDR2 QGS. The CDR3 loop reads CALGEGRGKPGRLIF. Here the CDR3 DNA reads TGTGCTCTTGGGGAAGGAAGGGGGAAGCCCGGTAGACTCATCTTT.

This clone was found many times. Translating this DNA gives a protein that differs at residue 4 from the TCRdb one, which belongs to a much larger clone; a read error is likely, and the protein shown is this translation. V and J are TRDV1 and TRDJ1; D may be TRDD3 (8 bases). TCRdb is silent on the J gene; assignment here came from matching the DNA to germline. Looked up from germline, CDR1 is TSWWSYY and CDR2 is QGS. The CDR3 is 24 amino acids. In DNA form, the CDR3 reads TGTGCCCTGAGCAAATTCCTACTTCTCCCCTGGGGGACAAAAATCCCGAGGTACACCGATAAACTCATCTTT. The encoded protein is CALSKFLLLPWGTKIPRYTDKLIF.

This clone was recorded at least ten times. A far larger clone is only one base removed, so a read error is likely. Other nucleotide sequences in the sample specify the same CDR3. The gene calls are TRDV3 and TRDJ1; 11 bases match TRDD3. No J gene was available from TCRdb, and it was assigned here by a germline match of the DNA. J lost 2 bases, V lost 3 bases, and 26 bases had no gene match. Germline loops: CDR1 TVYSNPD, CDR2 GDNSRS (reference sequence). The CDR3 loop spans 21 amino acids. DNA for the CDR3: TGTGCCTTCCCGCGGGGTCTTCCCCGAAACTGGGGGATAGTAGCGACCGATAAACTCATCTTT. Residues: CAFPRGLPRNWGIVATDKLIF.

Remarks on this clone: The TCRdb protein comes from a much larger clone and disagrees with this DNA's translation at residue 19, likely due to a read error; the protein given here is derived from the DNA. The rearrangement joins TRDV1 to TRDJ1; 8 nucleotides align to TRDD3. The J gene was missing in TCRdb and was found by matching the end of the DNA to germline. In germline, CDR1 is TSWWSYY, CDR2 QGS. The CDR3 consists of 22 residues. The CDR3 sequence is CALGSRRKGDIKIAGADDRLIF. The CDR3 DNA reads as TGTGCTCTTGGGTCCAGACGTAAGGGGGATATTAAAATTGCGGGTGCTGACGATAGACTCATCTTT.

About this clone itself: This likely stems from a read error, as it lies one base from a far larger clone. The chain joins TRDV3 to TRDJ1; TRDD3 might be the D (6 bases). TCRdb gives no J gene; it was assigned here by matching the DNA to germline. V dropped 3 bases and J dropped 0 bases, with 29 bases sitting between them. The CDR3 runs 19 residues. The V gene's germline CDR1 is TVYSNPD and CDR2 GDNSRS (reference sequence). CDR3 amino acids: CAFVEGRNWDLVYTDKLIF. For the CDR3, the DNA is TGTGCCTTCGTGGAAGGGAGGAACTGGGACCTAGTTTACACCGATAAACTCATCTTT.

This clone was detected many times. Translating this DNA gives a protein that differs at residue 13 from the TCRdb one, which belongs to a much larger clone; a read error is likely, and the protein shown is this translation. The chain recombines TRDV2 with TRDJ1; tentative D call: TRDD3 (5 bases). Here the J gene was assigned by germline matching of the DNA, as TCRdb has none. With 0 bases removed from V and 0 bases from J, the gap between germline ends came to 37 bases. The CDR3 extends over 24 amino acids. CDR1 is GEAIGNYY, CDR2 EKD, per germline. The CDR3 spells CACDTVIPYSDWRIGTNYTDKLIF. The DNA of the CDR3 is TGTGCCTGTGACACCGTTATCCCTTACTCAGACTGGAGGATAGGAACGAATTACACCGATAAACTCATCTTT.

The table lists this clone with a few counts. TCRdb has a much larger clone's protein, which differs at residue 9 from the translation of this DNA, likely because of a read error; what is shown is the protein translated from the DNA. The J gene is TRDJ2, the V gene TRDV1; 11 bases fit TRDD3. TCRdb records no J gene; here it was assigned by comparing the DNA to germline. Germline V lookup: CDR1 TSWWSYY, CDR2 QGS. With 5 bases clipped from V and 6 bases from J, the junction kept 20 bases outside the gene matches. CDR3 length equals 20 residues. The CDR3 DNA reads TGTGCTCTTGGGCCTCCGCGATTACTCTCCTGGGGGATACAGCCAGCACAACTCTTCTTT. Protein: CALGPPRLLSWGIQPAQLFF.